This T cell receptor beta chain is from a study of T cell changes during pregnancy in multiple sclerosis. Sequencing was performed with immunoSEQ multiplex PCR; in TCRdb, only in-frame clones are kept and a portion is missing. The table includes approximately 110,000 clones, about 89% detected once. V trimming: 0 bases; J trimming: 5 bases; junction bases outside the gene matches: 2. Looked up from germline, CDR1 is LNHNV and CDR2 is YYDKDF (reference sequence). The CDR3 sequence is 14 residues long. The specimen was peripheral blood, collected after pregnancy. This TCR came from a female donor with multiple sclerosis, enrolled in a pregnancy study. The V and J genes are TRBV15 and TRBJ1-2; 8 positions match TRBD1. CDR3 nucleotides: TGTGCCACCAGCAGAGACGGGACAGGATATGGCTACACCTTC. Amino acid sequence: CATSRDGTGYGYTF.